This TCR beta chain comes out of a study of vaccination and CD4 T cells after COVID-19. Turning to the study itself: Post-COVID draws followed diagnosis by a median around 97 days (range 35 to 161).

On this clonotype: What it binds is unknown.

As for treatment: approximately nine-day PBMC culture with coronavirus spike peptide pools or control peptides (ViraFEST assay). The positive PCR dates, which preceded the US Alpha, Beta and Delta variants, fell between March and December 2020. Per-well cultures of 1.5 million to 2.5 million PBMCs received 9 to 10 IU/ml IL-2 and 10 ug/ml peptide pools. Cultured CD4+ T cell DNA underwent sequencing with the Oncomine TCR Beta short-read assay. MiXCR, applied by TCRdb to the PCR reads, yields one record per CDR3 protein. The sample yields roughly 9,900 distinct CDR3 sequences, around half seen once. Sequencing used CD4+ T cells from blood, cultured in vitro. The sequence came from a human donor who had recovered from COVID-19.

CDR3 sequence: CASSLGGGTETQYF. CDR3 nucleotides: TGTGCCAGCAGCTTAGGAGGGGGCACGGAGACCCAGTACTTC. The chain recombines TRBV11-3 with TRBJ2-5, with 7 bases aligning to TRBD1. The CDR3 is made up of 14 amino acids. J gave up 5 bases and V 1 base, and 4 bases lay outside the gene matches. CDR1 and CDR2 from the germline V gene are SGHNT and YENEEA.